The 19 T cell receptor beta chains below come from one sample, sequenced in a study of cytotoxic CD8 clonotypes in ibrutinib-treated CLL. The repertoire was sequenced with immunoSEQ multiplex PCR; TCRdb's copy has only in-frame clones and lacks some. The sample includes about 130,000 clones, 79% of them seen just once. The sequencing used PBMCs, collected after 12 months of ibrutinib treatment. The source of these receptors is a human donor with chronic lymphocytic leukemia.

This clone was seen only once. V usage is TRBV6-1 and J usage is TRBJ2-7; no clear D. CDR1 and CDR2 (germline): MNHNS, SASEGT. The length of the CDR3 is 10 residues. Trimming pared 6 bases from V and 9 bases from J, leaving 9 bases between. The CDR3: CASRCRVQYF. The CDR3 region has the DNA TGTGCCAGCAGATGTAGGGTGCAGTACTTC.

The chain has TRBV13 and TRBJ2-3; D gene uncertain. This CDR3 region has 12 residues. Looked up from germline, CDR1 is PRHDT and CDR2 is FYEKMQ (reference sequence). V lost 6 bases to trimming and J lost 5 bases, with 9 bases between them. The CDR3 sequence: CASSLDRDTQYF. The CDR3 DNA reads TGTGCCAGCAGTCTAGATCGAGATACGCAGTATTTT.

This chain uses TRBV9 with TRBJ2-1; the D gene is possibly TRBD1 (6 bases). CDR1 and CDR2 (germline): SGDLS, YYNGEE. There are 13 residues in the CDR3. Trimming left V 4 bases short and J 7 bases short, with 12 bases between. As DNA, the CDR3 is TGTGCCAGCAGCTACGGGACAACGAATGAGCAGTTCTTC. Translated, it gives CASSYGTTNEQFF.

V and J are TRBV25-1 and TRBJ2-1; D gene uncertain. CDR1 is MGHDK, CDR2 SYGVNS, per germline. The CDR3 loop spans 13 amino acids. V was cut by 6 bases and J by 4 bases, with 10 bases left in between. The chain's CDR3 is CASSPSFYNEQFF. The CDR3 DNA follows: TGTGCCAGCAGCCCCAGCTTTTACAATGAGCAGTTCTTC.

The chain is built from TRBV11-2 and TRBJ2-5; 10 bases agree with TRBD1. Losses at the gene ends were 3 bases for V and 3 bases for J; bases not matched to a gene: 4. The length of the CDR3 is 15 residues. Germline V lookup: CDR1 SGHAT, CDR2 FQNNGV. The CDR3: CASSFTGTGEETQYF. As DNA, the CDR3 is TGTGCCAGCAGCTTTACCGGGACAGGGGAAGAGACCCAGTACTTC.

The V and J genes are TRBV7-9 and TRBJ1-4, with D perhaps matching TRBD1 (5 bases). The ends were cut back, 5 bases at V and 2 bases at J, with 9 bases in the middle. The CDR3 extends over 14 amino acids. CDR1 SEHNR and CDR2 FQNEAQ come from the germline V gene (reference sequence). CDR3 DNA sequence: TGTGCCAGCAGCCCACAGGCTACTAATGAAAAACTGTTTTTT. Translated: CASSPQATNEKLFF.

The count of this clone is one. The chain carries TRBV29-1 and TRBJ1-1; perhaps TRBD1 as D (5 bases). Trimming removed 3 bases at V and 0 bases at J, with 14 bases between. Germline CDR1 SQVTM, CDR2 ANQGSEA. This CDR3 has 15 amino acids. The DNA for the CDR3 is TGCAGCGTTGATCCCTTGCAGGGAATGAACACTGAAGCTTTCTTT. The encoded protein is CSVDPLQGMNTEAFF.

The chain combines TRBV7-8 with TRBJ1-1; possible D gene TRBD1, 6 bases. Trimming left V 5 bases short and J 2 bases short, with 12 bases between. The CDR3 contains 14 residues. Germline loops: CDR1 SGHVS, CDR2 FQNEAQ. The CDR3 protein is CASSLRTANTEAFF. In nucleotides, the CDR3 is TGTGCCAGCAGCCTAAGGACAGCTAACACTGAAGCTTTCTTT.

Only a few counts were recorded for this clone. This rearrangement joins TRBV7-6 to TRBJ2-1, with D unresolved. This CDR3 is 11 amino acids long. V gave up 5 bases and J gave up 8 bases, with 7 bases separating them. Per germline, CDR1 SGHVS and CDR2 FNYEAQ. CDR3 sequence (DNA): TGTGCCAGCAGCCCCGACTATGAGCAGTTCTTC. Translating gives CASSPDYEQFF. Together with reference TRBV7-6 and TRBJ2-1, the CDR3 gives the full variable domain: GAGVSQSPRYKVTKRGQDVALRCDPISGHVSLYWYRQALGQGPEFLTYFNYEAQQDKSGLPNDRFSAERPEGSISTLTIQRTEQRDSAMYRCASSPDYEQFFGPGTRLTVL.

The CDR3 coding sequence is TGTGCCAGCAGCCTGAACCTCCCCGCAGATACGCAGTATTTT. Protein sequence: CASSLNLPADTQYF. The V and J genes are TRBV7-2 and TRBJ2-3; D gene uncertain. The V end lost 5 bases, the J end lost 4 bases, and 13 bases lay between the germline ends. In germline, CDR1 is SGHTA, CDR2 FQGNSA. The CDR3 totals 14 residues.

The V gene is TRBV2, the J gene TRBJ1-1; D not certain. This CDR3 is built from 15 residues. Germline lookup yields CDR1 SNHLY and CDR2 FYNNEI. V dropped 8 bases and J dropped 0 bases, with 16 bases sitting between them. CDR3 in amino acids: CASSLGYGVNTEAFF. The CDR3, as DNA: TGTGCCAGCTCACTAGGCTACGGGGTGAACACTGAAGCTTTCTTT.

Only one count was recorded for this clone. The J gene is TRBJ1-1, the V gene TRBV28; D unclear. The CDR3 is made up of 13 amino acids. Trimming removed 7 bases from V and 1 base from J, with 10 bases in between. Germline CDR1 reads MDHEN; CDR2 reads SYDVKM. As DNA, the CDR3 is TGTGCCAGCATTTCTCTGACGAACACTGAAGCTTTCTTT. Translation gives CASISLTNTEAFF. The full variable domain, with the rest looked up from reference TRBV28 and TRBJ1-1, is DVKVTQSSRYLVKRTGEKVFLECVQDMDHENMFWYRQDPGLGLRLIYFSYDVKMKEKGDIPEGYSVSREKKERFSLILESASTNQTSMYLCASISLTNTEAFFGQGTRLTVV.

This clone was recorded only once. The rearrangement joins TRBV6-1 to TRBJ1-2, with TRBD1 matching 11 bases. The germline V gene has CDR1 MNHNS and CDR2 SASEGT. The ends lost 0 bases at V and 4 bases at J; junction bases unmatched: 7. This CDR3 has 17 residues. For the CDR3, the DNA is TGTGCCAGCAGTGAAGCCGGGACAGGGGGGCCGGGCTATGGCTACACCTTC. Protein: CASSEAGTGGPGYGYTF.

This sequence joins TRBV6-1 and TRBJ1-5, with D perhaps TRBD1 (5 bases). This CDR3 has 13 residues. Per the germline V gene, CDR1 is MNHNS and CDR2 is SASEGT. Deletions cut 4 bases from V and 7 bases from J, with 11 bases between. The CDR3 DNA reads TGTGCCAGCAGTGTGCAGGGTTGGCAGCCCCAGCATTTT. Amino acids: CASSVQGWQPQHF.

The chain combines TRBV6-5 with TRBJ2-3, with D possibly being TRBD1 (5 bases). The CDR3 is made up of 15 amino acids. Trimming left V 10 bases short and J 0 bases short, with 17 bases between. Germline loops: CDR1 MNHEY, CDR2 SVGAGI. The CDR3 sequence: CATAGALPSTDTQYF. In DNA, the CDR3 is TGTGCCACCGCTGGGGCACTACCTAGCACAGATACGCAGTATTTT.

The chain recombines TRBV30 with TRBJ2-1; TRBD2 aligns across 12 bases. The J segment lost 3 bases and the V segment lost 3 bases, leaving 6 bases of the junction unmatched. The CDR3 runs to 16 residues. Germline values: CDR1 GTSNPN, CDR2 SVGIG (reference sequence). The DNA of the CDR3 is TGTGCCTGGAGCATACTAGCGGGAGGTCTCTACAATGAGCAGTTCTTC. Protein product: CAWSILAGGLYNEQFF.

The chain is built from TRBV28 and TRBJ2-5; no definite D call. Germline V gene data show CDR1 as MDHEN and CDR2 as SYDVKM. Deletions cut 1 base from V and 1 base from J, with 10 bases between. This CDR3 is built from 15 residues. The CDR3 DNA follows: TGTGCCAGCAGTTTATCTGGGCCAGGCCAAGAGACCCAGTACTTC. Amino acid sequence: CASSLSGPGQETQYF.

CDR3 residues: CASSNRRGGSEQFF. As DNA, the CDR3 is TGTGCCAGCAGCAACCGCAGGGGGGGCAGCGAGCAGTTCTTC. This rearrangement joins TRBV5-4 to TRBJ2-1; TRBD1 or TRBD2 may be the D gene (7 bases each). The CDR3 is made up of 14 amino acids. V lost 4 bases and J 10 bases, leaving 18 bases between the germline ends. CDR1 is SGHNT and CDR2 is YYREEE in the germline V gene (reference sequence).

The V and J genes are TRBV27 and TRBJ1-2; perhaps TRBD1 as D (6 bases). The germline V gene encodes CDR1 MNHEY and CDR2 SMNVEV (reference sequence). This CDR3 spans 15 amino acids. Trimming took 5 bases from V and 4 from J, leaving 17 bases between them. CDR3 in DNA: TGTGCCAGCAGTGGGGGGGGCAGCGGTTTCTATGGCTACACCTTC. Translating gives CASSGGGSGFYGYTF.